These 6 T cell receptor beta chains originate from one sample sequenced in a study of blood T cell repertoires in COVID-19. Produced via immunoSEQ multiplex PCR; TCRdb's table is partial and in-frame only. Among 350,000 to 550,000 clones listed, 75% to 90% were seen once. The specimen sequenced was PBMCs or T cells enriched from blood (not recorded which). The receptors derive from a man aged 25 to 40 who had recovered from COVID-19.

The rearrangement uses TRBV7-9 and TRBJ2-1, with D maybe TRBD2 (5 bases). CDR1 and CDR2 (germline): SEHNR, FQNEAQ (reference sequence). Deletions cut 7 bases from V and 5 bases from J, with 27 bases between. The CDR3 runs 18 residues. In nucleotides, the CDR3 is TGTGCCAGCACCCTAAAATTGCTAGCAGTCGGCGCCGACAATGAGCAGTTCTTC. Its protein product is CASTLKLLAVGADNEQFF.

The V and J genes are TRBV9 and TRBJ1-3, with D tentatively TRBD1 (6 bases). Per germline, CDR1 SGDLS and CDR2 YYNGEE. CDR3 length: 14 residues. V lost 3 bases and J lost 1, with 8 bases in between. CDR3 nucleotide sequence: TGTGCCAGCAGCGCACAGGGTTCTGGAAACACCATATATTTT. It encodes CASSAQGSGNTIYF.

V and J are TRBV10-2 and TRBJ1-1; no clear D. The CDR3 covers 12 residues. Germline V gene sequence: CDR1 WSHSY, CDR2 SAAADI. V lost 8 bases and J 0 bases, leaving 7 bases between the germline ends. CDR3 amino acids: CASLTLNTEAFF. CDR3 coding DNA: TGCGCCAGCCTAACCTTGAACACTGAAGCTTTCTTT.

The rearrangement uses TRBV27 and TRBJ2-3; D might be TRBD2 (6 bases). This CDR3 spans 13 amino acids. The germline V gene encodes CDR1 MNHEY and CDR2 SMNVEV (reference sequence). The V and J ends lost 6 bases and 4 bases respectively, with 11 bases between them. The CDR3 bases are TGTGCCAGCAGCCGCACGGGGGCAGATACGCAGTATTTT. This encodes CASSRTGADTQYF.

The V call is TRBV29-1, the J call TRBJ1-1; tentatively, D is TRBD1 (5 bases). CDR1 is SQVTM, CDR2 ANQGSEA, per germline. V was cut by 0 bases and J by 5 bases, with 13 bases left in between. CDR3 length: 14 residues. CDR3 in DNA: TGCAGCGTTGAAGATCGCGCCAGGGCTACTGAAGCTTTCTTT. It yields the protein CSVEDRARATEAFF. The full variable domain, with the rest looked up from reference TRBV29-1 and TRBJ1-1, is SAVISQKPSRDICQRGTSLTIQCQVDSQVTMMFWYRQQPGQSLTLIATANQGSEATYESGFVIDKFPISRPNLTFSTLTVSNMSPEDSSIYLCSVEDRARATEAFFGQGTRLTVV.

The chain links TRBV2 to TRBJ1-3, with no clear D. Germline assignment: CDR1 SNHLY and CDR2 FYNNEI. This CDR3 comprises 15 residues. Trimming shortened V by 2 bases and J by 0 bases, and 8 bases separated the two germline ends. CDR3 bases: TGTGCCAGCAGTGAATACAGCTTCTCTGGAAACACCATATATTTT. It is translated as CASSEYSFSGNTIYF. Together with reference TRBV2 and TRBJ1-3, the CDR3 gives the full variable domain: EPEVTQTPSHQVTQMGQEVILRCVPISNHLYFYWYRQILGQKVEFLVSFYNNEISEKSEIFDDQFSVERPDGSNFTLKIRSTKLEDSAMYFCASSEYSFSGNTIYFGEGSWLTVV.